These 14 T cell receptor beta chains share one sample of origin, sequenced in a study of blood T cells in healthy people across ages. Sample-barcoded 5' priming and a J-beta primer mix drove a second PCR of about 7 to 12 cycles. Via MiXCR, TCRdb re-called the 5' RACE reads, giving one row per CDR3 protein. The sample holds about 730,000 distinct CDR3 sequences; about 42% are singletons and the top ten take less than 25%. Sequencing was performed on blood. These receptors were obtained from an older woman in good health.

Details on this clonotype: Sequence at one end of the junction differs from germline and may be a read error. The gene calls are TRBV27 and TRBJ1-2; 7 nucleotides line up with TRBD1. The CDR3 totals 15 residues. CDR1 is MNHEY, CDR2 SMNVEV, per germline (reference sequence). CDR3 amino acids: CTSSLSEDRKNGYTF. CDR3 nucleotide sequence: TGTACCAGCAGTTTATCGGAGGACAGGAAGAATGGCTACACCTTC.

The chain carries TRBV20-1 and TRBJ2-5; no firm D call. The V end was cut by 3 bases, the J end by 0 bases, with 11 bases between. This CDR3 comprises 14 residues. From germline, CDR1 is DFQATT and CDR2 SNEGSKA (reference sequence). The CDR3 coding sequence is TGCAGTGCTAGTAGAAGGGCCCACCAAGAGACCCAGTACTTC. This codes for CSASRRAHQETQYF.

This clonotype appeared a few times. The rearrangement joins TRBV6-6 to TRBJ1-5, with 7 nucleotides matching TRBD1. Trimming cost V 0 bases and J 7 bases; bases outside gene matches: 6. Germline V gives CDR1 MNHNY, CDR2 SVGAGI (reference sequence). The CDR3 is made up of 15 amino acids. The CDR3 spells CASSYSEGAGQPQHF. For the CDR3, the DNA is TGTGCCAGCAGTTACTCGGAGGGGGCAGGGCAGCCCCAGCATTTT.

This clonotype was seen more than once but under ten times. This chain connects TRBV27 to TRBJ2-6, with TRBD1 matching over 7 bases. The CDR3 spans 20 residues. CDR1 and CDR2 (germline): MNHEY, SMNVEV (reference sequence). V shed 6 bases and J 0 bases; nucleotides not matched to a gene: 17. The CDR3 DNA follows: TGTGCCAGCAGCCCCGACCTCTTGACAGGGAGATACTCTGGGGCCAACGTCCTGACTTTC. Its translation is CASSPDLLTGRYSGANVLTF.

The chain has TRBV28 and TRBJ2-1; 11 bases are a match to TRBD1. The CDR3 spans 16 residues. Germline trimming cut 2 bases from V and 7 bases from J; bases unmatched to any gene: 7. Germline V gene sequence: CDR1 MDHEN, CDR2 SYDVKM. CDR3 sequence reads: CASSLGTGGLYNEQFF. In DNA form, the CDR3 reads TGTGCCAGCAGTTTAGGGACAGGGGGATTGTATAATGAGCAGTTCTTC.

The gene calls are TRBV6-2 or TRBV6-3 and TRBJ1-5, with a possible D match to TRBD1 (6 bases). V was clipped by 0 bases and J by 5 bases, with 11 bases between them. Germline CDR1 reads MNHEY; CDR2 reads SVGEGT. CDR3 size: 15 residues. Here the CDR3 reads CASSYSWGQYQPQHF. The CDR3 DNA reads TGTGCCAGCAGTTACTCGTGGGGGCAGTATCAGCCCCAGCATTTT.

This rearrangement joins TRBV27 to TRBJ2-7; 7 bases are shared with TRBD1. J gave up 3 bases and V 6 bases, and 8 bases lay outside the gene matches. Germline CDR1 MNHEY, CDR2 SMNVEV (reference sequence). The CDR3 is 14 residues long. The CDR3 coding sequence is TGTGCCAGCAGGCCGGGACAGAACCTCTACGAGCAGTACTTC. The encoded protein is CASRPGQNLYEQYF.

V usage is TRBV6-1 and J usage is TRBJ2-4, with D maybe TRBD1 (5 bases). The CDR3 is 14 residues long. Trimming removed 2 bases from V and 6 bases from J, with 11 bases in between. The germline V gene has CDR1 MNHNS and CDR2 SASEGT. CDR3 coding DNA: TGTGCCAGCAGTGAATTTGGGCAGGGAAACATTCAGTACTTC. It specifies CASSEFGQGNIQYF.

The sample holds many counts of this clonotype. The chain uses TRBV29-1 and TRBJ2-1; D is perhaps TRBD2 (5 bases). There are 13 residues in the CDR3. V was clipped by 3 bases and J by 6 bases, with 12 bases between them. Germline CDR1 and CDR2: SQVTM and ANQGSEA. The CDR3 protein is CSVESASRNEQFF. CDR3 nucleotides: TGCAGCGTTGAGTCGGCTAGCCGCAATGAGCAGTTCTTC.

This chain links TRBV20-1 with TRBJ2-5; D remains unclear. The V and J ends lost 3 bases and 5 bases respectively, with 10 bases between them. The CDR3 extends over 12 amino acids. Germline values: CDR1 DFQATT, CDR2 SNEGSKA (reference sequence). For the CDR3, the DNA is TGCAGTGCTAGGTCGTTTACGGAGACCCAGTACTTC. Translating it yields CSARSFTETQYF.

This chain uses TRBV10-3 with TRBJ2-6, with D perhaps given as TRBD1 or TRBD2 (6 bases each). Germline assignment: CDR1 ENHRY and CDR2 SYGVKD. This CDR3 is built from 17 residues. Trimming took off 7 bases at V and 0 bases at J, with 16 bases between the two ends. The CDR3 is CAIKGGQGPSGANVLTF. The CDR3 DNA is TGTGCCATCAAAGGGGGGCAGGGCCCCTCTGGGGCCAACGTCCTGACTTTC.

The CDR3 loop is CASSRSTGSTDTQYF. The CDR3 DNA follows: TGTGCCAGCAGTCGATCGACAGGGAGCACAGATACGCAGTATTTT. The chain has TRBV6-2 or TRBV6-3 and TRBJ2-3; 7 positions match TRBD1. V shed 5 bases and J 0 bases; nucleotides not matched to a gene: 5. Germline lookup yields CDR1 MNHEY and CDR2 SVGEGT. The CDR3 is made up of 15 amino acids.

The chain employs TRBV27 and TRBJ1-5; D gene uncertain. CDR3 size: 14 residues. Trimming cost V 4 bases and J 1 base, with 8 bases left between them. The germline V gene encodes CDR1 MNHEY and CDR2 SMNVEV (reference sequence). DNA of the CDR3: TGTGCCAGCAGTTACTTGGGAAGCAATCAGCCCCAGCATTTT. This sequence encodes CASSYLGSNQPQHF.

This clonotype appeared a few times. The genes are TRBV5-8 and TRBJ1-2; the D is unclear. This CDR3 has 15 amino acids. Germline V gene lookup returns CDR1 SGHTS and CDR2 YDEGEE. Trimming stripped 1 base from V and 2 bases from J, with 12 bases between. This CDR3 reads CASSLSGPGNYGYTF. In DNA, the CDR3 is TGTGCCAGCAGCTTGTCTGGGCCGGGAAACTATGGCTACACCTTC.